This T cell receptor beta chain comes out of a study of shared clonotypes between healthy human individuals. TCRdb's table, derived via immunoSEQ multiplex PCR, lists solely in-frame clones and lacks some. Counted here are about 1 million clones, around 74% occurring once; the ten biggest clones make up about 1.5%. Specimen: memory CD4+ T cells sorted from blood. Described subset: CD45RA-negative fraction. The origin of this receptor is a man aged 18-30 years in good health.

The CDR3 loop reads CASSLAGRQNTEAFF. CDR3 nucleotide sequence: TGTGCCAGCAGCTTAGCGGGACGTCAGAACACTGAAGCTTTCTTT. V gene TRBV7-2 combines with J gene TRBJ1-1; TRBD1 is a possible D gene (5 bases). The ends were cut back, 0 bases at V and 1 base at J, with 9 bases in the middle. The CDR3 is 15 residues long. The germline CDR1 and CDR2 sequences are SGHTA and FQGNSA. Together with reference TRBV7-2 and TRBJ1-1, the CDR3 gives the full variable domain: GAGVSQSPSNKVTEKGKDVELRCDPISGHTALYWYRQSLGQGLEFLIYFQGNSAPDKSGLPSDRFSAERTGGSVSTLTIQRTQQEDSAVYLCASSLAGRQNTEAFFGQGTRLTVV.